This T cell receptor (beta chain) was captured by sequencing in a study of cytomegalovirus exposure and HLA in healthy donors. Study results and limitations: Some public TCRs appeared in many individuals, while most sequences were rare. Within the 120 or so validation repertoires, first-cohort TCR clusters tended to co-occur, according to a later analysis.

V gave up 6 bases and J gave up 2 bases, with 17 bases separating them. The CDR3 is 15 residues long. Germline V gene lookup returns CDR1 MNHEY and CDR2 SMNVEV (reference sequence). With regard to this clone: Its antigen is as yet unknown.

The data were produced by immunoSEQ multiplex PCR, yet TCRdb's version contains in-frame clones alone and is incomplete. The table shows roughly 300,000 clones, with 75% to 90% occurring only once. The TCR sequence derives from a woman aged 18-35 years in good health and CMV-seronegative. This sequence joins TRBV27 and TRBJ2-7, with no clear D. The sample consisted of PBMCs. The CDR3, as DNA: TGTGCCAGCAGGCGAGACTCTTCCCAAACCTACGAGCAGTACTTC. It is translated as CASRRDSSQTYEQYF.